Each of the 30 T cell receptor beta chains below was sequenced from the same sample in a study of cytomegalovirus exposure and HLA in healthy donors. A multiplex PCR was run with 60 Vbeta primers and 13 Jbeta primers. TCRdb keeps only in-frame clones here, not all; method: immunoSEQ multiplex PCR. The sample lists approximately 70,000 clones, 70% occurring once. The sequenced material came from PBMCs. All receptors derive from a woman aged 45-60 years in good health and CMV-seropositive.

This chain uses TRBV7-3 with TRBJ1-1; a weak D match, TRBD1 (5 bases). The V end was cut by 0 bases, the J end by 4 bases, with 9 bases between. CDR1 is SGHTA and CDR2 is FQGTGA in the germline V gene. The CDR3 is 14 amino acids. CDR3 in amino acids: CASSLTEGFTEAFF. The CDR3 nucleotides read TGTGCCAGCAGCTTAACGGAGGGGTTCACTGAAGCTTTCTTT.

This clone was seen more than once but under ten times. The genes are TRBV6-4 and TRBJ1-5, with D hard to call. CDR1 and CDR2 (germline): MRHNA, SNTAGT. Trimming pared 8 bases from V and 4 bases from J, leaving 12 bases between. The CDR3 contains 13 residues. This CDR3 reads CASARLANQPQHF. The CDR3 DNA sequence: TGTGCCAGCGCTAGGTTGGCTAATCAGCCCCAGCATTTT.

This clone was seen a few times. V gene TRBV5-6 combines with J gene TRBJ1-5; the D gene is possibly TRBD1 (5 bases). Trimming pared 4 bases from V and 3 bases from J, leaving 8 bases between. In germline, CDR1 is SGHDT, CDR2 YYEEEE. The CDR3 sequence is 13 residues long. In DNA form, the CDR3 reads TGTGCCAGCAGCCGACAGTCCAATCAGCCCCAGCATTTT. This codes for CASSRQSNQPQHF. The full variable domain, with the rest looked up from reference TRBV5-6 and TRBJ1-5, is DAGVTQSPTHLIKTRGQQVTLRCSPKSGHDTVSWYQQALGQGPQFIFQYYEEEERQRGNFPDRFSGHQFPNYSSELNVNALLLGDSALYLCASSRQSNQPQHFGDGTRLSIL.

There are a few counts of this clone. The rearrangement links TRBV11-3 to TRBJ2-1; D possibly corresponds to TRBD2 (5 bases). Germline V gene data show CDR1 as SGHNT and CDR2 as YENEEA. CDR3 length: 17 amino acids. V was pared by 2 bases and J by 0 bases, with 14 bases between. The CDR3 loop reads CASSLSSGARSYNEQFF. The CDR3, as DNA: TGTGCCAGCAGCTTAAGCAGCGGAGCCCGCTCCTACAATGAGCAGTTCTTC.

The genes are TRBV5-1 and TRBJ2-5; 7 positions match TRBD2. From germline, CDR1 is SGHRS and CDR2 YFSETQ. Trimming cost V 1 base and J 5 bases; bases outside gene matches: 8. The CDR3 is 15 residues long. The CDR3 loop reads CASSLSGAVRETQYF. CDR3 in DNA: TGCGCCAGCAGCTTGAGCGGGGCGGTGAGGGAGACCCAGTACTTC.

There are a few counts of this clone. V gene TRBV11-2 combines with J gene TRBJ1-1, with a possible D match to TRBD1 (6 bases). V lost 5 bases to trimming and J lost 10 bases, with 8 bases between them. The CDR3 runs 10 residues. Germline V gene lookup returns CDR1 SGHAT and CDR2 FQNNGV. The CDR3 DNA sequence: TGTGCCAGCAGCCGAGGGGGAGCTTTCTTT. It codes for CASSRGGAFF.

The chain employs TRBV7-2 and TRBJ2-6; D possibly corresponds to TRBD1 (5 bases). Trimming shortened V by 0 bases and J by 4 bases, and 10 bases separated the two germline ends. Looked up from germline, CDR1 is SGHTA and CDR2 is FQGNSA. CDR3 size: 16 residues. The CDR3: CASSLAAGIGANVLTF. CDR3 nucleotide sequence: TGTGCCAGCAGCTTAGCAGCAGGGATCGGGGCCAACGTCCTGACTTTC.

The rearrangement joins TRBV5-5 to TRBJ1-1, with a tentative D call TRBD1 (5 bases). The germline CDR1 and CDR2 sequences are SGHKS and YYEKEE (reference sequence). V was shortened by 4 bases and J by 4 bases, with 17 bases between the two germline ends. The CDR3 covers 15 residues. CDR3: CASSRPGAGGTEAFF. The CDR3 coding sequence is TGTGCCAGCAGCCGACCCGGGGCGGGGGGCACTGAAGCTTTCTTT.

The gene calls are TRBV7-2 and TRBJ2-2; no clear D gene. In germline, CDR1 is SGHTA, CDR2 FQGNSA. The V end lost 3 bases, the J end lost 3 bases, and 5 bases lay between the germline ends. The CDR3 length is 13 residues. The CDR3, as DNA: TGTGCCAGCAGCTTCCGGGACACCGGGGAGCTGTTTTTT. It codes for CASSFRDTGELFF.

The CDR3 sequence is CASIPGGRTGELFF. CDR3 nucleotide sequence: TGTGCCAGCATCCCAGGGGGACGGACCGGGGAGCTGTTTTTT. The chain employs TRBV28 and TRBJ2-2; 7 bases are shared with TRBD1. Germline CDR1 is MDHEN and CDR2 is SYDVKM. There are 14 residues in the CDR3. V shed 7 bases and J 5 bases; nucleotides not matched to a gene: 7.

The chain links TRBV19 to TRBJ2-1; TRBD2 agrees at 10 bases. V was clipped by 5 bases and J by 6 bases; unmatched bases: 4. The CDR3 is made up of 14 amino acids. From germline, CDR1 is LNHDA and CDR2 SQIVND (reference sequence). CDR3 loop: CASSWLAGANEQFF. The CDR3 nucleotides read TGTGCCAGTAGTTGGCTAGCGGGGGCCAATGAGCAGTTCTTC.

The chain recombines TRBV29-1 with TRBJ1-1; weak D call: TRBD1 (5 bases). With 7 bases removed from V and 1 base from J, the gap between germline ends came to 22 bases. The CDR3 spans 16 residues. Germline CDR1 SQVTM, CDR2 ANQGSEA. In DNA form, the CDR3 reads TGCAGCGGGAGCCGCTACCCCGGGGGAAAGAACACTGAAGCTTTCTTT. Protein sequence: CSGSRYPGGKNTEAFF.

This clone was detected only once. The rearrangement joins TRBV14 to TRBJ2-7, with TRBD1 matching over 7 bases. The CDR3 contains 14 residues. Per germline, CDR1 SGHDN and CDR2 FVKESK. J lost 7 bases, V lost 4 bases, and 10 bases had no gene match. DNA of the CDR3: TGTGCCAGCAGCCTTTACCGGGACAGTAGGGAGCAGTACTTC. This gives the protein CASSLYRDSREQYF.

V usage is TRBV18 and J usage is TRBJ2-7; D possibly corresponds to TRBD2 (6 bases). This CDR3 contains 13 residues. The V end was cut by 1 base, the J end by 2 bases, with 6 bases between. CDR1 and CDR2 (germline): KGHSH, LQKENI. The CDR3 protein is CASSPLAAYEQYF. The CDR3 coding sequence is TGTGCCAGCTCACCACTAGCGGCCTACGAGCAGTACTTC.

The chain recombines TRBV30 with TRBJ2-7; D is ambiguous. The CDR3 totals 12 residues. V dropped 4 bases and J dropped 1 base, with 8 bases sitting between them. Germline-derived CDR1 and CDR2 are GTSNPN and SVGIG (reference sequence). The CDR3 loop reads CAWNSGSYEQYF. The CDR3, as DNA: TGTGCCTGGAACTCCGGTTCCTACGAGCAGTACTTC. The full variable domain, with the rest looked up from reference TRBV30 and TRBJ2-7, is SQTIHQWPATLVQPVGSPLSLECTVEGTSNPNLYWYRQAAGRGLQLLFYSVGIGQISSEVPQNLSASRPQDRQFILSSKKLLLSDSGFYLCAWNSGSYEQYFGPGTRLTVT.

This chain uses TRBV7-9 with TRBJ1-1, with 7 bases that match TRBD1. The length of the CDR3 is 14 residues. V gave up 5 bases and J gave up 5 bases; unmatched junction bases: 8. Germline-derived CDR1 and CDR2 are SEHNR and FQNEAQ (reference sequence). The chain's CDR3 is CASSEEGAGTEAFF. CDR3 coding DNA: TGTGCCAGCAGCGAGGAGGGGGCTGGGACTGAAGCTTTCTTT.

Only a few counts were recorded for this clone. J is TRBJ2-7 and V is TRBV7-9; a possible D gene is TRBD1 (6 bases). Germline CDR1 SEHNR, CDR2 FQNEAQ (reference sequence). V was trimmed by 4 bases and J by 0 bases, leaving 10 bases between them. The CDR3 totals 14 residues. CDR3 amino acids: CASSSDSYSYEQYF. CDR3 in DNA: TGTGCCAGCAGCTCGGACAGCTACTCCTACGAGCAGTACTTC.

J is TRBJ2-5 and V is TRBV7-2, with 9 bases fitting TRBD1. From germline, CDR1 is SGHTA and CDR2 FQGNSA. The CDR3 sequence is 16 residues long. Trimming at V came to 2 bases and at J to 4 bases, leaving 8 bases not matched to a gene. The CDR3 DNA sequence: TGTGCCAGCAGCTTACTGGAGGGACAGGGTGTAGAGACCCAGTACTTC. Protein product: CASSLLEGQGVETQYF.

This clone was seen only once. Within the sample, other DNA sequences also encode this same CDR3. The V call is TRBV11-2, the J call TRBJ2-7; the match to TRBD2 covers 8 bases. The trim removed 5 bases at V and 6 bases at J, leaving 0 bases unmatched. Per germline, CDR1 SGHAT and CDR2 FQNNGV. The CDR3 loop spans 11 amino acids. The CDR3 spells CASSRGGEQYF. CDR3 sequence (DNA): TGTGCCAGCAGCCGGGGGGGCGAGCAGTACTTC.

V usage is TRBV19 and J usage is TRBJ1-6; the D gene is possibly TRBD1 (5 bases). CDR1 and CDR2 (germline): LNHDA, SQIVND (reference sequence). With 1 base removed from V and 7 bases from J, the gap between germline ends came to 20 bases. CDR3 length: 18 residues. This CDR3 reads CASSIGGSLTLGNSPLHF. In nucleotides, the CDR3 is TGTGCCAGTAGTATAGGGGGCAGTTTAACCCTAGGGAATTCACCCCTCCACTTT.

The chain combines TRBV5-5 with TRBJ1-2, with D possibly TRBD1 on 5 matching bases. The germline V gene has CDR1 SGHKS and CDR2 YYEKEE (reference sequence). This CDR3 region has 13 residues. Trimming removed 4 bases at V and 7 bases at J, with 14 bases between. CDR3 DNA sequence: TGTGCCAGCAGCCCCGGGGGGGGGAGTGGCTACACCTTC. Translated, it gives CASSPGGGSGYTF. The variable domain in full, completed from reference TRBV5-5 and TRBJ1-2, reads DAGVTQSPTHLIKTRGQQVTLRCSPISGHKSVSWYQQVLGQGPQFIFQYYEKEERGRGNFPDRFSARQFPNYSSELNVNALLLGDSALYLCASSPGGGSGYTFGSGTRLTVV.

V and J are TRBV7-9 and TRBJ1-2; 7 nucleotides line up with TRBD1. Germline V gene lookup returns CDR1 SEHNR and CDR2 FQNEAQ (reference sequence). The CDR3 is 14 residues long. Trimming at V came to 7 bases and at J to 1 base, leaving 6 bases not matched to a gene. The CDR3 coding sequence is TGTGCCAGCAACCCGGGACAGATTAACTATGGCTACACCTTC. It codes for CASNPGQINYGYTF. The entire variable domain, with the rest obtained from reference TRBV7-9 and TRBJ1-2, is as follows: DTGVSQNPRHKITKRGQNVTFRCDPISEHNRLYWYRQTLGQGPEFLTYFQNEAQLEKSRLLSDRFSAERPKGSFSTLEIQRTEQGDSAMYLCASNPGQINYGYTFGSGTRLTVV.

The chain employs TRBV5-1 and TRBJ2-7; the match to TRBD1 covers 8 bases. The CDR3 loop spans 15 amino acids. Germline V gene data show CDR1 as SGHRS and CDR2 as YFSETQ. The J segment lost 9 bases and the V segment lost 0 bases, leaving 11 bases of the junction unmatched. CDR3 residues: CASSLVVTGQVGQYF. As DNA, the CDR3 is TGCGCCAGCAGCTTGGTGGTGACGGGACAGGTTGGGCAGTACTTC.

The V gene is TRBV4-3, the J gene TRBJ2-7, with 7 bases aligning to TRBD2. V lost 2 bases to trimming and J lost 3 bases; unmatched junction nucleotides: 7. Germline CDR1 and CDR2: LGHNA and YSLEER. The CDR3 sequence is 15 residues long. The CDR3 bases are TGCGCCAGCAGCCAAACCGGAGCTAGCGGCTACGAGCAGTACTTC. Protein product: CASSQTGASGYEQYF.

The rearrangement uses TRBV5-1 and TRBJ2-3, with 7 nucleotides matching TRBD1. The CDR3 runs 14 residues. The trim removed 7 bases at V and 2 bases at J, leaving 7 bases unmatched. The germline gives CDR1 SGHRS, CDR2 YFSETQ. As DNA, the CDR3 is TGCGCCAGCCGTGACAGGGAAAACACAGATACGCAGTATTTT. It translates to CASRDRENTDTQYF.

The chain combines TRBV5-1 with TRBJ2-5; D possibly corresponds to TRBD1 (6 bases). This CDR3 comprises 14 residues. From germline, CDR1 is SGHRS and CDR2 YFSETQ. V gave up 3 bases and J gave up 2 bases, with 11 bases separating them. CDR3 sequence (DNA): TGCGCCAGCAGCTGGCAGGGGCAGCAAGAGACCCAGTACTTC. Its protein product is CASSWQGQQETQYF.

Comment on this clone: One junction end does not reproduce the germline sequence, and a read error may be involved. The V call is TRBV5-1, the J call TRBJ2-3, with TRBD2 identical over 13 bases. Germline CDR1 reads SGHRS; CDR2 reads YFSETQ. The CDR3 runs 15 residues. CDR3: CASSRTSGGTDAQYF. CDR3 DNA sequence: TGCGCCAGCAGCCGGACTAGCGGGGGCACAGATGCGCAGTATTTT.

The genes are TRBV29-1 and TRBJ1-2; D unclear. The germline V gene encodes CDR1 SQVTM and CDR2 ANQGSEA. The CDR3 contains 11 residues. Trimming took 4 bases from V and 5 from J, leaving 8 bases between them. This chain's CDR3 is CSVVASYGYTF. For the CDR3, the DNA is TGCAGCGTTGTAGCCTCTTATGGCTACACCTTC.

The chain's CDR3 is CASSITRQGTYGNQPQHF. CDR3 coding DNA: TGTGCCAGTAGTATAACTAGACAGGGGACCTACGGCAATCAGCCCCAGCATTTT. This chain joins TRBV19 and TRBJ1-5, with 8 nucleotides matching TRBD1. V lost 2 bases and J lost 2; bases outside the gene matches: 11. Germline CDR1 reads LNHDA; CDR2 reads SQIVND (reference sequence). The CDR3 has 18 amino acids.

The chain is built from TRBV5-1 and TRBJ2-1; 11 bases map to TRBD2. This CDR3 spans 16 amino acids. The ends lost 1 base at V and 4 bases at J; junction bases unmatched: 4. The germline gives CDR1 SGHRS, CDR2 YFSETQ. CDR3 DNA: TGCGCCAGCAGCTTGCTTAGCGGGGGGGTATACAATGAGCAGTTCTTC. It codes for CASSLLSGGVYNEQFF.